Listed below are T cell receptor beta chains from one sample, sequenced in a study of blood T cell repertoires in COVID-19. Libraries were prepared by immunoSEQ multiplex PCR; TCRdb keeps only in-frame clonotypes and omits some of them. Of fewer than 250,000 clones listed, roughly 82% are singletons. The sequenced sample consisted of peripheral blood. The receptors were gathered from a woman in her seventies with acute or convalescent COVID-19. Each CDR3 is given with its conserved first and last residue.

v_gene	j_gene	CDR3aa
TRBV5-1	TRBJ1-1	CASVLGGGQDTEAFF
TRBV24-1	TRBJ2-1	CATISGIDNEQFF
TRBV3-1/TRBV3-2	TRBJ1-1	CASSQGREREAFF
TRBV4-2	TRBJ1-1	CASSQDYLGGKTEAFF
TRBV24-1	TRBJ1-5	CATSGTGGGQHF
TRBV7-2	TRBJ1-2	CASSLGADSSNYGYTF
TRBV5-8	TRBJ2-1	CASKTSGGNNEQFF
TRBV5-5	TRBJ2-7	CASSFLDRAYEQYF
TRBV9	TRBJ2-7	CASSVGQGISYEQYF
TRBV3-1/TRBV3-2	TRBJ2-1	CASSRLAGGRNEQFF
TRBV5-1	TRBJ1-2	CASSLQGADYGYTF
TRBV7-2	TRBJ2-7	CASSHSSYEQYF
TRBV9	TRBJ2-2	CASSRRGGMDTGELFF
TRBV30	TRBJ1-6	CAWSSPGQLLYSPLHF
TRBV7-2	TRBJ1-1	CASSIWTGNTEAFF
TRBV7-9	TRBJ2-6	CASSLQGVTGANVLTF
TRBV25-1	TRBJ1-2	CASSDPRWQGTYGYTF
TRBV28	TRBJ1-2	CASIGTGSSSYTF
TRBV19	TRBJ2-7	CASTPTGGNEQYF
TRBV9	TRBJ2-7	CASSPLRGSSYEQYF
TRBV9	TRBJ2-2	CASSPRQGGINTGELFF
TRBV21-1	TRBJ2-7	CASSKIQGTGSSYEQYF
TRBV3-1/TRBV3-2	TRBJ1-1	CASSPTGGGANTEAFF
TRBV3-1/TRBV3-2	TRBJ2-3	CASSQPHTDTQYF
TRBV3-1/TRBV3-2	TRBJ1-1	CASSQAGIGNTEAFF
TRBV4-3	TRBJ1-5	CASSPDRAGGHQPQHF
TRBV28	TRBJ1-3	CASSFPGGLSGNTIYF
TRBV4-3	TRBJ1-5	CASSQYRGRGQPQHF
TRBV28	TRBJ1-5	CASSRDKLNQPQHF